The next 13 T cell receptor beta chains were all read from a single sample in a study of human T cells and chemical hapten exposure. TCRdb used MiXCR to reprocess the RACE reads, holding one entry per CDR3 protein. The sample holds some 180,000 distinct CDR3 sequences, approximately 20% seen once. Time point noted: patch test 1, 2 weeks after DPC sensitization. The sample's treatment: therapeutic diphenylcyclopropenone sensitization with weekly scalp DPC. Sequencing used whole blood, obtained in connection with sensitization to the hapten diphenylcyclopropenone (DPC). Receptors were obtained from a woman aged 45 to 65 with alopecia areata. Some clones in this sample may be carry-over from other donors' samples.

The table lists this clonotype with a few counts. The V call is TRBV4-1, the J call TRBJ2-1; D might be TRBD2 (5 bases). The germline V and J ends were trimmed by 8 bases and 5 bases, with 16 bases remaining between them. CDR1 is MGHRA and CDR2 is YSYEKL in the germline V gene. The CDR3 runs to 14 residues. DNA for the CDR3: TGCGCCAGCGGCGTCGTTCCAGCGGACAATGAGCAGTTCTTC. It yields the protein CASGVVPADNEQFF.

The chain carries TRBV5-5 and TRBJ2-5; TRBD2 aligns across 10 bases. The CDR3 totals 14 residues. V dropped 4 bases and J dropped 5; count of bases not matched to a gene: 5. Looked up from germline, CDR1 is SGHKS and CDR2 is YYEKEE (reference sequence). CDR3 sequence: CASSDGTSAETQYF. CDR3 DNA sequence: TGTGCCAGCAGCGACGGGACTAGCGCCGAGACCCAGTACTTC.

The DNA of the CDR3 is TGTGCCAGCAGCTTAGCGCCTTGGCGGGGAGATACGCAGTATTTT. It codes for CASSLAPWRGDTQYF. The chain links TRBV7-8 to TRBJ2-3, with D tentatively TRBD2 (6 bases). The V and J ends lost 0 bases and 5 bases respectively, with 12 bases between them. From germline, CDR1 is SGHVS and CDR2 FQNEAQ. The CDR3 extends over 15 amino acids.

The CDR3 loop reads CSVESVADTQYF. The CDR3 region has the DNA TGCAGCGTTGAATCGGTGGCAGATACGCAGTATTTT. This sequence joins TRBV29-1 and TRBJ2-3, with D uncertain. Germline CDR1 SQVTM, CDR2 ANQGSEA. The CDR3 has 12 amino acids. Trimming removed 2 bases from V and 4 bases from J, with 7 bases in between.

This clonotype has a handful of counts. The gene calls are TRBV5-6 and TRBJ2-3, with D unresolved. CDR1 SGHDT and CDR2 YYEEEE come from the germline V gene. Trimming cost V 1 base and J 1 base, with 10 bases left between them. The CDR3 totals 15 residues. CDR3 nucleotides: TGTGCCAGCAGCTTGTTAACCCGACGCACAGATACGCAGTATTTT. This translates into CASSLLTRRTDTQYF.

This clonotype showed up just a few times. The V call is TRBV29-1, the J call TRBJ2-1; weak D call: TRBD1 (6 bases). Germline CDR1 SQVTM, CDR2 ANQGSEA. The CDR3 totals 12 residues. Trimming took 2 bases from V and 9 from J, leaving 11 bases between them. The CDR3 protein is CSVEPQGREQFF. The CDR3 DNA follows: TGCAGCGTTGAACCCCAGGGGCGTGAGCAGTTCTTC.

This clonotype was seen ten or more times. The chain links TRBV7-6 to TRBJ2-3, with D uncertain. Germline lookup yields CDR1 SGHVS and CDR2 FNYEAQ. V dropped 0 bases and J dropped 5 bases, with 12 bases sitting between them. This CDR3 has 15 residues. Here the CDR3 DNA reads TGTGCCAGCAGCTTAGCGATCCGGAACATAGATACGCAGTATTTT. This sequence encodes CASSLAIRNIDTQYF.

Comments on this clonotype: Sequence at one end of the junction differs from germline and may be a read error. The chain has TRBV15 and TRBJ2-1; weak D call: TRBD1 (5 bases). The germline V gene has CDR1 LNHNV and CDR2 YYDKDF (reference sequence). The CDR3 is 14 residues long. Written as DNA, the CDR3 is TGTGCCACCAGGCTGACAGCTTCCTACAATGAGCGGTTCTTC. This gives the protein CATRLTASYNERFF.

The chain carries TRBV5-1 and TRBJ2-5; D gene uncertain. Germline CDR1 SGHRS, CDR2 YFSETQ. The ends were cut back, 2 bases at V and 1 base at J, with 9 bases in the middle. The CDR3 consists of 14 residues. The CDR3 bases are TGCGCCAGCAGCTTAGGCTCCAGCCAAGAGACCCAGTACTTC. It is translated as CASSLGSSQETQYF.

V usage is TRBV7-2 and J usage is TRBJ2-7; 7 bases align to TRBD2. CDR3 length: 15 residues. In germline, CDR1 is SGHTA, CDR2 FQGNSA. J was trimmed by 0 bases and V by 2 bases; bases with no gene match: 4. CDR3 protein: CASSLFLAASYEQYF. The CDR3 DNA sequence: TGTGCCAGCAGCTTATTTCTAGCGGCCTCCTACGAGCAGTACTTC.

The J gene is TRBJ2-1, the V gene TRBV9; D assignment may be TRBD1 or TRBD2 (6 bases each). Germline lookup yields CDR1 SGDLS and CDR2 YYNGEE. Trimming cost V 2 bases and J 1 base, with 10 bases left between them. The CDR3 sequence is 15 residues long. The CDR3 coding sequence is TGTGCCAGCAGCGTGGGGGCGGGGTCCTACAATGAGCAGTTCTTC. This sequence encodes CASSVGAGSYNEQFF.

A few counts support this clonotype. V and J are TRBV20-1 and TRBJ2-7; 10 bases fit TRBD2. Germline CDR1 and CDR2: DFQATT and SNEGSKA (reference sequence). This CDR3 spans 15 amino acids. The trim removed 3 bases at V and 4 bases at J, leaving 9 bases unmatched. CDR3 DNA sequence: TGCAGTGCTAGCTCGGCTAGCGGGAGAGCTTACGAGCAGTACTTC. Translating gives CSASSASGRAYEQYF.

The CDR3, as DNA: TGTGCCAGCAGACGTGGACAGGGCACAGATACGCAGTATTTT. Its translation is CASRRGQGTDTQYF. V usage is TRBV5-5 and J usage is TRBJ2-3; 7 bases are a match to TRBD1. CDR3 length: 14 residues. The ends lost 5 bases at V and 1 base at J; junction bases unmatched: 4. CDR1 and CDR2 from the germline V gene are SGHKS and YYEKEE (reference sequence).